This T cell receptor (beta chain) appears in the sequencing data of a study of T-cell reconstitution after alpha-beta-depleted transplantation in children. This clonotype was counted a few times. Antigen unknown. This CDR3 comprises 14 residues. Trimming pared 3 bases from V and 6 bases from J, leaving 13 bases between. Construction of the TCRbeta library involved unique molecular identifiers. TCRdb re-called the PCR reads with MiXCR, one entry per CDR3 protein. The data show 580,000 or so distinct CDR3 sequences, with about 21% seen just once and roughly 13% held by the top ten. Study-wide results and limits: Surviving recipient cells, namely T cells and thymic progenitors, were the source of high day-60 TCRbeta diversity in some patients. Approximately two months post-transplant, alpha-beta T cells reportedly originated from several hundred expanded graft clones. Fresh T-cell production supplied most of the T-cell counts and diversity seen one year after transplant.

The starting material was PBMCs, mostly from graft donor cells, obtained 360 days after TCRalphabeta/CD19-depleted stem cell transplant. The receptor's source is a boy under three years old who had a stem cell transplant for acute myeloid leukemia, so the T cells may come from the graft donor. This chain joins TRBV12-3 or TRBV12-4 and TRBJ2-3; maybe TRBD1 (5 bases). The CDR3 DNA is TGTGCCAGCAGTTTCGTTCGTGGGGCTGATACGCAGTATTTT. The encoded protein is CASSFVRGADTQYF.